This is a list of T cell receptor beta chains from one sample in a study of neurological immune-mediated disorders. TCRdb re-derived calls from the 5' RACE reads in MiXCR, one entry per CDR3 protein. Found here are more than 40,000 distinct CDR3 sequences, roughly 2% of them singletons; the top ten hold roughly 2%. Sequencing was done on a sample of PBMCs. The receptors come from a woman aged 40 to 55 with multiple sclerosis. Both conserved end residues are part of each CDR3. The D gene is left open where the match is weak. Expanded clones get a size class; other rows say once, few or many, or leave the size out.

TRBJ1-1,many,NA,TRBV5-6,TGTGCCAGCAGCTCTGGGGCAGGTGAAGCTTTCTTT,CASSSGAGEAFF
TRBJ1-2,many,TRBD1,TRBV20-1,TGCAGTGCTAGACAGGGGGCTAACTATGGCTACACCTTC,CSARQGANYGYTF
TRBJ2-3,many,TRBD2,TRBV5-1,TGCGCCAGCAGTAGCCAGGGGCTAGCGGGGATCACAGATACGCAGTATTTT,CASSSQGLAGITDTQYF
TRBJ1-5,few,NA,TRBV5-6,TGTGCCAGCAGCCTATTGGGGGGACTCTATCAGCCCCAGCATTTT,CASSLLGGLYQPQHF
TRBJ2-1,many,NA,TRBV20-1,TGCAGTGCTAACCTCCCTAGTTCCAACGAGCAGTTCTTC,CSANLPSSNEQFF
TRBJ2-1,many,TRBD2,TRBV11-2,TGTGCCAGCAGCTTAAGGTTGGGGGGGTACAATGAGCAGTTCTTC,CASSLRLGGYNEQFF
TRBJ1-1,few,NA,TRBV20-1,TGCAGTGCTAGAGACCCGACAGGTACGAACACTGAAGCTTTCTTT,CSARDPTGTNTEAFF
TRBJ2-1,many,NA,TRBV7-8,TGTGCCAGCAGCTTTCCAGGGAGGTACCCCTACAATGAGCAGTTCTTC,CASSFPGRYPYNEQFF
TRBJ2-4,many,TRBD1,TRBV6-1,TGTGCCAGCAGTCACGTCTACAGGGGGAAAGCCAAAAACATTCAGTACTTC,CASSHVYRGKAKNIQYF
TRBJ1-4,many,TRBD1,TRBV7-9,TGTGCCAGCAGCCCACAGGGGAACGAAAAACTGTTTTTT,CASSPQGNEKLFF
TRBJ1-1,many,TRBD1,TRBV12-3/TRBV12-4,TGTGCCAGCAGTTTAGTTGAGATGGGACAGGTGACTTTCTTT,CASSLVEMGQVTFF
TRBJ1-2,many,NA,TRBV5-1,TGCGCCAGCAGCTTTGGACAGAACCTCTATGGCTACACCTTC,CASSFGQNLYGYTF
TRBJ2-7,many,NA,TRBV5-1,TGCGCCAGCGGCCCGGGGGCGCCAGGCTACGAGCAGTACTTC,CASGPGAPGYEQYF
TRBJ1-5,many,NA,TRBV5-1,TGCGCCAGCAGCTTGGGTCGTTTGAGGCTTCAGCCCCAGCATTTT,CASSLGRLRLQPQHF
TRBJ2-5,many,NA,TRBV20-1,TGCAGTGCTAGGGAAGCGGACGGGGACCAAGAGACCCAGTACTTC,CSAREADGDQETQYF
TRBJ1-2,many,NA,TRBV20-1,TGCAGTGCGCGACCGGGGGTCCTCTATGGCTACACCTTC,CSARPGVLYGYTF
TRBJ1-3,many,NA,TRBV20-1,TGCAGTGCCATATTACTAGGTGGAAACACCATATATTTT,CSAILLGGNTIYF
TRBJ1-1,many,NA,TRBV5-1,TGCGCCAGCTTAGGGGCCACGGCAACTGAAGCTTTCTTT,CASLGATATEAFF
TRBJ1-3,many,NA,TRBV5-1,TGCGCCAGCAGCTTCAGCGTAACAGGGCCAAACACCATATATTTT,CASSFSVTGPNTIYF
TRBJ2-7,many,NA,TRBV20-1,TGCAGTGCTAATGGACCACCGAAAGTTTACGAGCAGTACTTC,CSANGPPKVYEQYF
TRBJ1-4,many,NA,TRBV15,TGTGCCACCAGCAGAGATATGGGAACTAATGAAAAACTGTTTTTT,CATSRDMGTNEKLFF
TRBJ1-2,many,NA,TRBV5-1,TGCGCCAGCAGCCCGGAGACAGCCTATGGCTACACCTTC,CASSPETAYGYTF
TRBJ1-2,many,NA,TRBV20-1,TGCAGTGCTTCCCCGGACTATGGCTACACCTTC,CSASPDYGYTF
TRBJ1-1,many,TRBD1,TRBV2,TGTGCCAGCAGTGAAAACAGGGGGTTTACTGAAGCTTTCTTT,CASSENRGFTEAFF
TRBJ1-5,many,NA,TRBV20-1,TGCAGTGCTATCGATGGAGGGCCGCGGGATCAGCCCCAGCATTTT,CSAIDGGPRDQPQHF
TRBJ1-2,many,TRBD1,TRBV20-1,TGCAGTGCCTGGGACAGGAACTATGGCTACACCTTC,CSAWDRNYGYTF
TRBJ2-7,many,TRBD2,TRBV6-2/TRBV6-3,TGTGCCAGCACCCGGACTAGCGGGGCCTACGAGCAGTACTTC,CASTRTSGAYEQYF
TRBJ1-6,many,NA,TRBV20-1,TGCAGTGCTAGAGGAAGAACGAGCTCCTATAATTCACCCCTCCACTTT,CSARGRTSSYNSPLHF
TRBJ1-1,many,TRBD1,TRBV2,TGTGCCAGCATCGTCTCGGGACAGGGGGCCCTGAACACTGAAGCTTTCTTT,CASIVSGQGALNTEAFF
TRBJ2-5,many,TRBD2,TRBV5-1,TGCGCCAGCAGTGGCGGGGGGGCAGGAGAGACCCAGTACTTC,CASSGGGAGETQYF
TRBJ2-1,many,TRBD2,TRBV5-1,TGCGCCAGCAGCCCCGGGGGGTCCGGATACAATGAGCAGTTCTTC,CASSPGGSGYNEQFF
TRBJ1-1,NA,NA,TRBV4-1,TGCGCCAGCAGCCGTACCAGGGGGAACACTGAAGCTTTCTTT,CASSRTRGNTEAFF
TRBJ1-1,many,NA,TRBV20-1,TGCAGTGCTAGGGCCCCAGACACTGAAGCTTTCTTT,CSARAPDTEAFF
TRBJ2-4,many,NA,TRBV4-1,TGCGCCAGCAGCCAAGGGCCAGGACAGCTAGCCAAAAACATTCAGTACTTC,CASSQGPGQLAKNIQYF
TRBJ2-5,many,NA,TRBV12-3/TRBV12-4,TGTGCCAGCAGTTTTTGGGAATCGGAGACCCAGTACTTC,CASSFWESETQYF
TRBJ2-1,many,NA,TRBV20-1,TGCAGTGCTGCCGGCCCGGGCTCCTACAATGAGCAGTTCTTC,CSAAGPGSYNEQFF
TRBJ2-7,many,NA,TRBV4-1,TGCGCCAGCAGCCTACGACTGGGGGTTTACTACGAGCAGTACTTC,CASSLRLGVYYEQYF
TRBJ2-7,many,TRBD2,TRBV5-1,TGCGCCACCCGACTAGCCCCCTCCTACGAGCAGTACTTC,CATRLAPSYEQYF
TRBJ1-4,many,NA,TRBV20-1,TGCAGTGCTAGTGGAGGGTCTGCAACTAATGAAAAACTGTTTTTT,CSASGGSATNEKLFF
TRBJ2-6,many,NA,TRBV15,TGTGCCACCAGCATTAGACGGTTCTCTGGGGCCAACGTCCTGACTTTC,CATSIRRFSGANVLTF